The clone carrying this T cell receptor beta chain was counted once. Its antigen remains unidentified. The junction departs from the called germline gene at one end, perhaps through a read error. The sample contains more than one DNA sequence encoding this CDR3. As to time point: cycle 4 day 1 (C4D1), after more than 5 weeks of nivolumab. Every patient had relapsed following autologous stem cell transplantation, and cohorts differed in brentuximab vedotin exposure. Using immunoSEQ multiplex PCR, the repertoire was profiled, and TCRdb retains in-frame clones only, with some absent. The data show 43,000 or so clones, around 80% seen once. The CDR3 contains 14 residues. Germline CDR1 and CDR2: PRHDT and FYEKMQ (reference sequence). The data are from a study of PD-1 blockade in classical Hodgkin lymphoma. Study-wide findings and caveats: The study reported lower baseline TCR diversity in newly diagnosed patients than in healthy donors.

J is TRBJ1-1 and V is TRBV13; D gene uncertain. The TCR was taken from a human donor with classical Hodgkin lymphoma. This sample comprised peripheral blood mononuclear cells (PBMCs), obtained before the fourth cycle of nivolumab. The CDR3 region is CASSSGLKNTEAFF. The CDR3 DNA reads TGTGCTAGCAGCTCAGGACTCAAGAACACTGAAGCTTTCTTT. The variable domain in full, with the rest retrieved from reference TRBV13 and TRBJ1-1, is AAGVIQSPRHLIKEKRETATLKCYPIPRHDTVYWYQQGPGQDPQFLISFYEKMQSDKGSIPDRFSAQQFSDYHSELNMSSLELGDSALYFCASSSGLKNTEAFFGQGTRLTVV.